This T cell receptor (beta chain) was sequenced during a study of blood T cell repertoires in COVID-19. The CDR3 has 13 amino acids. Trimming cost V 5 bases and J 5 bases, with 10 bases left between them. Germline V gene data show CDR1 as SGHTA and CDR2 as FQGNSA. Assay: immunoSEQ multiplex PCR; the TCRdb copy retains only in-frame clones and omits some. The repertoire has hundreds of thousands of clones, around nine tenths of them found once; the top ten carry around 1.4%. The receptor comes from an elderly man with acute or convalescent COVID-19. Sequenced: peripheral blood. The rearrangement joins TRBV7-2 to TRBJ1-5, with a tentative D call TRBD1 (5 bases). DNA for the CDR3: TGTGCCAGCAGCGCGGTAGGGGATCAGCCCCAGCATTTT. Translation: CASSAVGDQPQHF.